One sample yielded the 12 T cell receptor beta chains listed below, sequenced in a study of CD8 T cells in ankylosing spondylitis. The antigens these receptors bind are not known. One entry per CDR3 protein, called by TCRdb with MiXCR from the 5' RACE reads. The table has 700,000 to 850,000 distinct CDR3 sequences, approximately 10% seen once. Findings of the study overall: Roughly eight highly homologous variants made up a TCR beta motif that seemed to typify ankylosing spondylitis blood.

The sequencing sample was made of blood, either unsorted or a sorted T cell fraction (not recorded which). The source of these receptors is a male donor with ankylosing spondylitis.

This clonotype was observed many times. The chain employs TRBV20-1 and TRBJ2-7; D possibly matches TRBD1 or TRBD2 (5 bases each). The length of the CDR3 is 12 residues. Between the trimmed V and J ends, which lost 0 bases and 6 bases, there was a span of 9 bases. Per the germline V gene, CDR1 is DFQATT and CDR2 is SNEGSKA (reference sequence). This CDR3 reads CSARERGAEQYF. Written as DNA, the CDR3 is TGCAGTGCTAGAGAAAGAGGGGCCGAGCAGTACTTC.

This clonotype came up many times. The rearrangement uses TRBV12-3 or TRBV12-4 and TRBJ1-2, with a weak D call TRBD1 (5 bases). Trimming shortened V by 4 bases and J by 8 bases, and 17 bases separated the two germline ends. There are 14 residues in the CDR3. The CDR3 region is CASSSGWGTLGYTF. CDR3 DNA sequence: TGTGCCAGCAGTTCCGGCTGGGGGACGCTAGGCTACACCTTC.

The chain uses TRBV7-8 and TRBJ2-7; 9 bases align to TRBD2. The CDR3 is made up of 16 amino acids. Germline trimming cut 1 base from V and 5 bases from J; bases unmatched to any gene: 9. CDR1 SGHVS and CDR2 FQNEAQ come from the germline V gene. For the CDR3, the DNA is TGTGCCAGCAGCTTAGGCCCAAGGGTAGCGGGAGACGAGCAGTACTTC. Translated: CASSLGPRVAGDEQYF. The whole variable domain, remainder taken from reference TRBV7-8 and TRBJ2-7, is GAGVSQSPRYKVAKRGQDVALRCDPISGHVSLFWYQQALGQGPEFLTYFQNEAQLDKSGLPSDRFFAERPEGSVSTLKIQRTQQEDSAVYLCASSLGPRVAGDEQYFGPGTRLTVT.

This clonotype was counted only a few times. The genes are TRBV5-1 and TRBJ2-1; 13 bases are shared with TRBD2. The CDR3 contains 16 residues. Trimming at V came to 3 bases and at J to 8 bases, leaving 8 bases not matched to a gene. Germline V gives CDR1 SGHRS, CDR2 YFSETQ. The CDR3 sequence: CASSSLTSGRDDEQFF. CDR3 coding DNA: TGCGCCAGCAGCTCCCTAACTAGCGGGAGGGATGATGAGCAGTTCTTC.

The chain employs TRBV12-3 or TRBV12-4 and TRBJ1-2; no clear D. The CDR3 spans 14 residues. V lost 3 bases and J lost 3, with 11 bases in between. CDR3 region: CASSFQRVDYGYTF. The CDR3 DNA reads TGTGCCAGCAGTTTCCAGAGGGTAGACTATGGCTACACCTTC.

In this sample, this clonotype turned up a few times. This sequence joins TRBV5-6 and TRBJ2-7, with D possibly TRBD2 on 6 matching bases. The CDR3 length is 18 residues. Per germline, CDR1 SGHDT and CDR2 YYEEEE. V was cut by 2 bases and J by 0 bases, with 21 bases left in between. The CDR3 DNA is TGTGCCAGCAGCTTAGTAGGATCCCCGGCGGGAAGCTCCTACGAGCAGTACTTC. It specifies CASSLVGSPAGSSYEQYF.

Of note for this clonotype: Germline is not matched at one junction end, which may reflect a read error. The rearrangement links TRBV20-1 to TRBJ2-7; TRBD2 aligns across 11 bases. Germline assignment: CDR1 DFQATT and CDR2 SNEGSKA (reference sequence). CDR3 length: 15 amino acids. The CDR3 here is CCARDLPSGRYEQYF. The CDR3 coding sequence is TGCTGTGCTAGAGATCTCCCTAGCGGGAGGTACGAGCAGTACTTC.

The chain uses TRBV28 and TRBJ2-5; 7 bases line up with TRBD1. V lost 3 bases to trimming and J lost 5 bases; unmatched junction nucleotides: 12. CDR3 length: 16 amino acids. CDR1 and CDR2 (germline): MDHEN, SYDVKM. Here the CDR3 DNA reads TGTGCCAGCAGTTTTACACCGGGACAGCTCAGGGAGACCCAGTACTTC. This translates into CASSFTPGQLRETQYF.

This clonotype showed up just a few times. This chain joins TRBV20-1 and TRBJ2-1; D is possibly TRBD2 (6 bases). The V gene's germline CDR1 is DFQATT and CDR2 SNEGSKA (reference sequence). CDR3 length: 14 residues. V lost 2 bases, J lost 3 bases, and 11 bases lay in between. CDR3 nucleotide sequence: TGCAGTGCTAGAACGGGGACTTTCTACAATGAGCAGTTCTTC. Translating gives CSARTGTFYNEQFF.

This clonotype occurred a few times. The V and J genes are TRBV20-1 and TRBJ2-7; 11 bases map to TRBD2. The germline V gene has CDR1 DFQATT and CDR2 SNEGSKA (reference sequence). This CDR3 region has 12 residues. Trimming cost V 4 bases and J 6 bases; bases outside gene matches: 2. DNA of the CDR3: TGCAGTGCTACACTAGCGGGAGTCGAGCAGTACTTC. Encoded protein: CSATLAGVEQYF.

This clonotype was picked up a small number of times. V gene TRBV5-1 combines with J gene TRBJ2-4; 10 bases agree with TRBD1. This CDR3 has 15 amino acids. Germline assignment: CDR1 SGHRS and CDR2 YFSETQ. Trimming removed 1 base from V and 9 bases from J; junction bases left unmatched: 7. The CDR3 loop reads CASSLILGTGVIQYF. The CDR3 nucleotides are TGCGCCAGCAGCTTGATTCTAGGGACAGGGGTCATTCAGTACTTC.

The chain uses TRBV7-3 and TRBJ1-1; no definite D call. This CDR3 contains 14 residues. Germline V gives CDR1 SGHTA, CDR2 FQGTGA. V dropped 0 bases and J dropped 1 base, with 6 bases sitting between them. The CDR3 nucleotides are TGTGCCAGCAGCTTAACAGCTCAGAACACTGAAGCTTTCTTT. Its translation: CASSLTAQNTEAFF.